The 27 T cell receptor beta chains below were found in one sample sequenced in a study of cytomegalovirus exposure and HLA in healthy donors. 60 Vbeta and 13 Jbeta primers were used in PCR. Some clones are missing from TCRdb's copy, which holds only in-frame ones; the method was immunoSEQ multiplex PCR. In the table there are approximately 170,000 clones, roughly 65% of which are singletons. Material for sequencing was PBMCs. All receptors derive from a woman under 30 in good health and CMV-seropositive.

V gene TRBV5-1 combines with J gene TRBJ1-2; no firm D call. The germline V gene has CDR1 SGHRS and CDR2 YFSETQ. V was trimmed by 4 bases and J by 8 bases, leaving 15 bases between them. CDR3 length: 13 residues. DNA of the CDR3: TGCGCCAGCAGCGATCCCGGGGAGCCAGGCTACACCTTC. Protein product: CASSDPGEPGYTF.

The rearrangement links TRBV29-1 to TRBJ2-7; no clear D gene. This CDR3 region has 11 residues. The ends were cut back, 4 bases at V and 4 bases at J, with 8 bases in the middle. CDR1 is SQVTM and CDR2 is ANQGSEA in the germline V gene. In DNA form, the CDR3 reads TGCAGCGTTGGCCTAGGATACGAGCAGTACTTC. Translating it yields CSVGLGYEQYF.

V gene TRBV4-2 combines with J gene TRBJ2-5; the match to TRBD2 covers 8 bases. Germline V gene sequence: CDR1 LGHNA, CDR2 YNFKEQ. CDR3 length: 14 amino acids. J was trimmed by 5 bases and V by 7 bases; bases with no gene match: 9. As DNA, the CDR3 is TGTGCCAGCAAGGGACTAGGGCTAAACGAGACCCAGTACTTC. Translating it yields CASKGLGLNETQYF.

As regards this clone: An end of the junction differs from the germline gene, which may be a read error. The chain carries TRBV7-3 and TRBJ2-3, with a weak D call TRBD2 (5 bases). The length of the CDR3 is 15 residues. Germline-derived CDR1 and CDR2 are SGHTA and FQGTGA. The CDR3 protein is CASSLTGIWPDTQYF. The CDR3 nucleotides are TGTGCGAGCAGCTTAACCGGGATCTGGCCAGATACGCAGTATTTT.

This clone was counted between two and nine times. V usage is TRBV30 and J usage is TRBJ2-7, with 7 nucleotides matching TRBD2. The CDR3 is made up of 12 amino acids. Germline trimming cut 4 bases from V and 4 bases from J; bases unmatched to any gene: 4. Germline CDR1 and CDR2: GTSNPN and SVGIG (reference sequence). CDR3 nucleotide sequence: TGTGCCTGGAACCTGGGGGGGTACGAGCAGTACTTC. Translated: CAWNLGGYEQYF.

This chain connects TRBV20-1 to TRBJ1-1, with D maybe TRBD1 (5 bases). The CDR3 totals 10 residues. Germline-derived CDR1 and CDR2 are DFQATT and SNEGSKA (reference sequence). V gave up 7 bases and J gave up 3 bases, with 6 bases separating them. The CDR3: CSGRDTEAFF. The CDR3 DNA reads as TGCAGTGGCAGGGACACTGAAGCTTTCTTT.

This clone was detected only once. DNA of the CDR3: TGTGCCAGCAGCATAGGACAGGGGGCCGATTCACCCCTCCACTTT. It encodes CASSIGQGADSPLHF. The gene calls are TRBV7-9 and TRBJ1-6; 11 bases align to TRBD1. This CDR3 spans 15 amino acids. CDR1 is SEHNR, CDR2 FQNEAQ, per germline (reference sequence). V was pared by 5 bases and J by 8 bases, with 5 bases of the junction left unmatched. The whole variable domain, remainder taken from reference TRBV7-9 and TRBJ1-6, is DTGVSQNPRHKITKRGQNVTFRCDPISEHNRLYWYRQTLGQGPEFLTYFQNEAQLEKSRLLSDRFSAERPKGSFSTLEIQRTEQGDSAMYLCASSIGQGADSPLHFGNGTRLTVT.

The chain joins TRBV6-1 to TRBJ1-4, with 8 bases fitting TRBD1. Germline lookup yields CDR1 MNHNS and CDR2 SASEGT. The CDR3 contains 12 residues. The J segment lost 7 bases and the V segment lost 7 bases, leaving 2 bases of the junction unmatched. CDR3 in DNA: TGTGCCAGCACCAGGGGGCGTGAAAAACTGTTTTTT. Translation gives CASTRGREKLFF.

The V and J genes are TRBV7-2 and TRBJ2-7; D is perhaps TRBD1 (7 bases). The CDR3 is 14 amino acids. The germline CDR1 and CDR2 sequences are SGHTA and FQGNSA. Between the trimmed V and J ends, which lost 5 bases and 1 base, there was a span of 12 bases. The CDR3 coding sequence is TGTGCCAGCAGCAGCAGGGGGGCGTCCTACGAGCAGTACTTC. Translated: CASSSRGASYEQYF.

Concerning this clone itself: Different DNA sequences within this sample yield the same CDR3. The chain couples TRBV30 to TRBJ1-5; 8 bases line up with TRBD1. CDR1 is GTSNPN and CDR2 is SVGIG in the germline V gene (reference sequence). The CDR3 covers 15 residues. The junction had 4 bases not matched to a gene; V was cut back by 0 bases and J by 3 bases. The chain's CDR3 is CAWSVGQGANQPQHF. CDR3 nucleotide sequence: TGTGCCTGGAGTGTAGGTCAGGGGGCCAATCAGCCCCAGCATTTT. Combining the CDR3 with reference TRBV30 and TRBJ1-5 gives the whole variable domain SQTIHQWPATLVQPVGSPLSLECTVEGTSNPNLYWYRQAAGRGLQLLFYSVGIGQISSEVPQNLSASRPQDRQFILSSKKLLLSDSGFYLCAWSVGQGANQPQHFGDGTRLSIL.

The chain joins TRBV29-1 to TRBJ1-1, with D hard to call. Trimming left V 7 bases short and J 0 bases short, with 12 bases between. This CDR3 has 13 residues. Germline V gene lookup returns CDR1 SQVTM and CDR2 ANQGSEA. Here the CDR3 DNA reads TGCAGCGCGGAGGTATACATGAACACTGAAGCTTTCTTT. As protein: CSAEVYMNTEAFF.

The V call is TRBV7-7, the J call TRBJ2-2; the D gene is possibly TRBD2 (5 bases). The CDR3 has 14 amino acids. Germline V gene sequence: CDR1 SSHAT, CDR2 FNYEAQ (reference sequence). CDR3 sequence (DNA): TGTGCTAGTACTACGGCGGGCCGAGGTGGGGAGCTGTTTTTT. Residues: CASTTAGRGGELFF.

J is TRBJ2-5 and V is TRBV5-1, with 8 bases lining up with TRBD1. Germline V lookup: CDR1 SGHRS, CDR2 YFSETQ. This CDR3 has 14 residues. The trim removed 3 bases at V and 4 bases at J, leaving 5 bases unmatched. DNA of the CDR3: TGCGCCAGCAGCTGGGGGACAGGCCGAGAGACCCAGTACTTC. Its protein product is CASSWGTGRETQYF. Full variable domain (missing parts from reference TRBV5-1 and TRBJ2-5): KAGVTQTPRYLIKTRGQQVTLSCSPISGHRSVSWYQQTPGQGLQFLFEYFSETQRNKGNFPGRFSGRQFSNSRSEMNVSTLELGDSALYLCASSWGTGRETQYFGPGTRLLVL.

The chain recombines TRBV4-1 with TRBJ2-3; 9 nucleotides align to TRBD2. This CDR3 is built from 14 residues. Germline-derived CDR1 and CDR2 are MGHRA and YSYEKL. The V gene end was trimmed by 4 bases and the J gene end by 8 bases; junction bases not matched to a gene: 7. The CDR3 here is CASSPAGGELTQYF. Written as DNA, the CDR3 is TGCGCCAGCAGCCCCGCGGGGGGGGAACTTACGCAGTATTTT.

DNA of the CDR3: TGTGCCAGCTCACCAGCGGGACAGGGAAACGAGCAGTACTTC. Translated: CASSPAGQGNEQYF. The chain is built from TRBV18 and TRBJ2-5; 9 nucleotides agree with TRBD1. The J call could be wrong; TRBJ2-7 is a better fit for the DNA end. Germline loops: CDR1 KGHSH, CDR2 LQKENI. This CDR3 has 14 residues.

This chain uses TRBV27 with TRBJ1-4; D not certain. Per the germline V gene, CDR1 is MNHEY and CDR2 is SMNVEV (reference sequence). The CDR3 covers 18 residues. The V gene lost 6 bases and the J gene lost 2 bases, with 22 bases spanning the gap. The CDR3 coding sequence is TGTGCCAGCAGAGCGGGCTTACGGGTGTCTGGGACTAATGAAAAACTGTTTTTT. Its protein product is CASRAGLRVSGTNEKLFF.

The V call is TRBV27, the J call TRBJ2-1; maybe TRBD2 (7 bases). This CDR3 comprises 18 residues. In germline, CDR1 is MNHEY, CDR2 SMNVEV (reference sequence). The germline V and J ends were trimmed by 4 bases and 5 bases, with 24 bases remaining between them. The CDR3 region has the DNA TGTGCCAGCAGTTCCCCGTTCGTAGGGGGAGGGCCCCACAATGAGCAGTTCTTC. It translates to CASSSPFVGGGPHNEQFF.

The chain recombines TRBV2 with TRBJ2-7; 9 bases map to TRBD1. Trimming at V came to 5 bases and at J to 4 bases, leaving 12 bases not matched to a gene. This CDR3 contains 16 residues. Germline-derived CDR1 and CDR2 are SNHLY and FYNNEI. Here the CDR3 reads CASSSALTGGSYEQYF. The CDR3 DNA sequence: TGTGCCAGCAGTTCCGCCCTGACAGGGGGTTCTTACGAGCAGTACTTC.

There are a few counts of this clone. V is TRBV4-1 and J is TRBJ2-1; no definite D call. V was clipped by 0 bases and J by 0 bases, with 9 bases between them. CDR3 length: 16 amino acids. Germline V CDR1 and CDR2: MGHRA, YSYEKL. CDR3 region: CASSQDESYSYNEQFF. The CDR3 DNA is TGCGCCAGCAGCCAAGATGAATCCTACTCCTACAATGAGCAGTTCTTC.

The genes are TRBV28 and TRBJ2-1; 11 positions agree with TRBD2. The V and J ends lost 7 bases and 5 bases, in that order; junction bases with no gene match: 7. Germline V gives CDR1 MDHEN, CDR2 SYDVKM. CDR3 size: 15 residues. The CDR3 spells CASNLAGGSHNEQFF. CDR3 nucleotides: TGTGCCAGCAACTTAGCGGGAGGGAGTCACAATGAGCAGTTCTTC. The variable domain in full, with the rest retrieved from reference TRBV28 and TRBJ2-1, is DVKVTQSSRYLVKRTGEKVFLECVQDMDHENMFWYRQDPGLGLRLIYFSYDVKMKEKGDIPEGYSVSREKKERFSLILESASTNQTSMYLCASNLAGGSHNEQFFGPGTRLTVL.

This clone was found a few times. The chain recombines TRBV4-1 with TRBJ1-5; perhaps TRBD1 as D (5 bases). The germline gives CDR1 MGHRA, CDR2 YSYEKL. This CDR3 has 18 amino acids. Trimming left V 1 base short and J 9 bases short, with 25 bases between. For the CDR3, the DNA is TGCGCCAGCAGCCAAGTTGACGAGTGGGGGGGAATGATGGCGCCCCAGCATTTT. Translating gives CASSQVDEWGGMMAPQHF.

This chain uses TRBV25-1 with TRBJ2-7, with 8 bases lining up with TRBD1. Germline V gives CDR1 MGHDK, CDR2 SYGVNS. V trimming: 2 bases; J trimming: 5 bases; junction bases outside the gene matches: 11. The CDR3 spans 16 residues. The CDR3 DNA is TGTGCCAGCAGTGAAGGTGTTCAGGGGGCGCAGGACGAGCAGTACTTC. This gives the protein CASSEGVQGAQDEQYF.

The chain links TRBV6-1 to TRBJ1-1, with TRBD1 matching over 7 bases. The ends lost 6 bases at V and 2 bases at J; junction bases unmatched: 9. Germline V gene lookup returns CDR1 MNHNS and CDR2 SASEGT. The CDR3 runs 15 residues. CDR3 bases: TGTGCCAGCAGAAGCGACGGACAGGCTAACACTGAAGCTTTCTTT. It yields the protein CASRSDGQANTEAFF.

V is TRBV6-5 and J is TRBJ2-7, with D tentatively TRBD1 (5 bases). Germline V lookup: CDR1 MNHEY, CDR2 SVGAGI. V was pared by 7 bases and J by 3 bases, with 16 bases between. The length of the CDR3 is 14 residues. The chain's CDR3 is CASTPTGLIYEQYF. The DNA for the CDR3 is TGTGCCAGCACCCCTACAGGTTTGATCTACGAGCAGTACTTC.

This clone was observed a few times. The chain has TRBV27 and TRBJ2-5; D possibly corresponds to TRBD2 (7 bases). CDR3 length: 18 amino acids. V lost 4 bases and J lost 5, with 26 bases in between. The germline V gene has CDR1 MNHEY and CDR2 SMNVEV (reference sequence). The CDR3, as DNA: TGTGCCAGCAGTTATCAAAGATCGGGAGGAGGGGGGAGGGAGACCCAGTACTTC. Translating gives CASSYQRSGGGGRETQYF.

The chain carries TRBV9 and TRBJ1-1; TRBD1 agrees at 9 bases. This CDR3 comprises 15 residues. Looked up from germline, CDR1 is SGDLS and CDR2 is YYNGEE. V was clipped by 3 bases and J by 4 bases; unmatched bases: 7. The chain's CDR3 is CASSETGTGSTEAFF. The DNA of the CDR3 is TGTGCCAGCAGCGAAACCGGGACAGGGTCCACTGAAGCTTTCTTT. Full variable domain (outside the CDR3, taken from reference TRBV9 and TRBJ1-1): DSGVTQTPKHLITATGQRVTLRCSPRSGDLSVYWYQQSLDQGLQFLIQYYNGEERAKGNILERFSAQQFPDLHSELNLSSLELGDSALYFCASSETGTGSTEAFFGQGTRLTVV.

The chain couples TRBV29-1 to TRBJ1-5; no firm D call. Germline loops: CDR1 SQVTM, CDR2 ANQGSEA. The CDR3 is 12 residues long. With 5 bases removed from V and 0 bases from J, the gap between germline ends came to 5 bases. CDR3 in amino acids: CSVQNSNQPQHF. The CDR3 DNA sequence: TGCAGCGTTCAAAATAGCAATCAGCCCCAGCATTTT.